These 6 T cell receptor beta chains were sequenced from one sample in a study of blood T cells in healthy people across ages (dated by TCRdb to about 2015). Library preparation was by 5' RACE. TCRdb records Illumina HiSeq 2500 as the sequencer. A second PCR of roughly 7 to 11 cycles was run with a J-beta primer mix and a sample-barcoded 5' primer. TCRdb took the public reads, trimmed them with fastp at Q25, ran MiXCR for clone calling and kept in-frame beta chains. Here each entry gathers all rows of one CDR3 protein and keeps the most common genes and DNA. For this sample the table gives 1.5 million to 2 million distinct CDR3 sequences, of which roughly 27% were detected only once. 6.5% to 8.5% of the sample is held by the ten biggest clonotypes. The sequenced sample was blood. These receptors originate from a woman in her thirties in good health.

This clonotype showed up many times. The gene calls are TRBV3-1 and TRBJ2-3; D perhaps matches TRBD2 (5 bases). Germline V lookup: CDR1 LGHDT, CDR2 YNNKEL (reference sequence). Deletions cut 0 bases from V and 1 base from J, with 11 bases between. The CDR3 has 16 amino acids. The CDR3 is CASSQESDSGTDTQYF. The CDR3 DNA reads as TGTGCCAGCAGCCAAGAATCGGACTCAGGCACAGATACGCAGTATTTT.

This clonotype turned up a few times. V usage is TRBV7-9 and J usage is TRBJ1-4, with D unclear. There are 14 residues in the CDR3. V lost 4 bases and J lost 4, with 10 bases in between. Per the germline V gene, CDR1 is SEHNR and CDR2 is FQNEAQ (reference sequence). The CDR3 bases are TGTGCCAGCAGCTCTACGGGCTTTAATGAAAAACTGTTTTTT. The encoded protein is CASSSTGFNEKLFF.

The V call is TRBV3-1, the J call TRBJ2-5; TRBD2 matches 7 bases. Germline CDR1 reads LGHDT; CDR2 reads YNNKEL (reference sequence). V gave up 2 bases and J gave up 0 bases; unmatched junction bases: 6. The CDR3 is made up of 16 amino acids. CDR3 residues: CASSQSSSGYQETQYF. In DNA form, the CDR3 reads TGTGCCAGCAGCCAATCCTCTAGCGGATACCAAGAGACCCAGTACTTC.

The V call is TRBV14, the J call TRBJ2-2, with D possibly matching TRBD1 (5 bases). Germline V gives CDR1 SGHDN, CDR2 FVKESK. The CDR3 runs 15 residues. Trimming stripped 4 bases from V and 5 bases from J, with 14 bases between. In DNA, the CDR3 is TGTGCCAGCAGCCCTCTTTTCCAGGGAACCGGGGAGCTGTTTTTT. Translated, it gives CASSPLFQGTGELFF. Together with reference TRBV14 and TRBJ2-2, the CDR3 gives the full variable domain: EAGVTQFPSHSVIEKGQTVTLRCDPISGHDNLYWYRRVMGKEIKFLLHFVKESKQDESGMPNNRFLAERTGGTYSTLKVQPAELEDSGVYFCASSPLFQGTGELFFGEGSRLTVL.

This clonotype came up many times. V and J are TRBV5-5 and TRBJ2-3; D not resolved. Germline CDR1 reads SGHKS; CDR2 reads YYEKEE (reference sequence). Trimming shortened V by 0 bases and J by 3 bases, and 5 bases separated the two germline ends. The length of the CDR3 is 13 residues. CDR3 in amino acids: CASSLDQTDTQYF. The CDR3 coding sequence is TGTGCCAGCAGCTTGGACCAAACAGATACGCAGTATTTT.

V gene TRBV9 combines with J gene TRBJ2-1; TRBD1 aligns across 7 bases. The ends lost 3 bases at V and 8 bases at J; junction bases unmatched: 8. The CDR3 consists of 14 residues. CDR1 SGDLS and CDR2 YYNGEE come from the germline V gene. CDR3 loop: CASSGVGQAHEQFF. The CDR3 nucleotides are TGTGCCAGCAGCGGAGTTGGACAGGCTCATGAGCAGTTCTTC.